One and the same sample provided the 24 T cell receptor beta chains below, sequenced in a study of blood T cell repertoires in COVID-19. TCRdb's table, derived via immunoSEQ multiplex PCR, lists solely in-frame clones and lacks some. The sample yields some 100,000 clones, around 89% seen once. Sequences were obtained from peripheral blood. The receptor set was obtained from a human donor with acute or convalescent COVID-19. The donor label of this sample is uncertain.

The rearrangement links TRBV28 to TRBJ2-7; 11 bases align to TRBD1. The junction had 9 bases not matched to a gene; V was cut back by 4 bases and J by 1 base. The CDR3 totals 17 residues. The germline V gene encodes CDR1 MDHEN and CDR2 SYDVKM. Here the CDR3 DNA reads TGTGCCAGCAGTTACATGGTCGGGACAGGGGGGTCCTACGAGCAGTACTTC. Translating it yields CASSYMVGTGGSYEQYF.

The chain uses TRBV13 and TRBJ2-1; no clear D gene. V was clipped by 7 bases and J by 4 bases, with 11 bases between them. Germline V lookup: CDR1 PRHDT, CDR2 FYEKMQ (reference sequence). The CDR3 has 13 amino acids. The CDR3 protein is CASISTEYNEQFF. The CDR3 region has the DNA TGTGCCAGCATCTCTACTGAATACAATGAGCAGTTCTTC.

The J gene is TRBJ2-2, the V gene TRBV7-3; 8 positions match TRBD1. V dropped 5 bases and J dropped 1; count of bases not matched to a gene: 6. This CDR3 comprises 16 residues. Germline CDR1 reads SGHTA; CDR2 reads FQGTGA. The CDR3 DNA follows: TGTGCCAGCAGCCTGTTGGGGACAGGGAACACCGGGGAGCTGTTTTTT. Translating gives CASSLLGTGNTGELFF.

The genes are TRBV10-3 and TRBJ1-3, with TRBD1 identical over 9 bases. This CDR3 has 12 residues. Per the germline V gene, CDR1 is ENHRY and CDR2 is SYGVKD. Unmatched junction bases numbered 3, after V lost 8 bases and J lost 7 bases. This chain's CDR3 is CAIRQGENTIYF. CDR3 coding DNA: TGTGCCATCCGACAGGGGGAGAACACCATATATTTT.

About this clone itself: The same CDR3 can be traced to other DNA sequences in this sample. V usage is TRBV5-1 and J usage is TRBJ1-5; tentatively, D is TRBD1 (5 bases). The length of the CDR3 is 14 residues. Trimming stripped 1 base from V and 2 bases from J, with 7 bases between. CDR1 is SGHRS, CDR2 YFSETQ, per germline. CDR3 in DNA: TGCGCCAGCAGCTTGCTAGGGGGCAATCAGCCCCAGCATTTT. Its translation is CASSLLGGNQPQHF.

The rearrangement links TRBV5-6 to TRBJ1-2; D ambiguous. Germline-derived CDR1 and CDR2 are SGHDT and YYEEEE. V gave up 0 bases and J gave up 2 bases, with 5 bases separating them. The CDR3 runs 13 residues. The CDR3 here is CASSLDRNYGYTF. CDR3 coding DNA: TGTGCCAGCAGCTTGGACAGAAACTATGGCTACACCTTC.

The J gene is TRBJ1-1, the V gene TRBV5-5; 8 positions agree with TRBD1. Trimming cost V 2 bases and J 4 bases; bases outside gene matches: 4. The germline gives CDR1 SGHKS, CDR2 YYEKEE (reference sequence). CDR3 length: 14 amino acids. CDR3: CASSLITGGTEAFF. The DNA of the CDR3 is TGTGCCAGCAGCTTAATAACAGGGGGCACTGAAGCTTTCTTT.

The chain is built from TRBV28 and TRBJ1-4; no clear D gene. CDR1 and CDR2 from the germline V gene are MDHEN and SYDVKM. This CDR3 contains 16 residues. The V gene lost 5 bases and the J gene lost 1 base, with 14 bases spanning the gap. CDR3 sequence (DNA): TGTGCCAGCAGTCTGGACTCCCTTGGAACTAATGAAAAACTGTTTTTT. Its protein is CASSLDSLGTNEKLFF.

This chain's CDR3 is CASGERSGANVLTF. The DNA for the CDR3 is TGTGCCAGCGGAGAACGCTCTGGGGCCAACGTCCTGACTTTC. The chain links TRBV2 to TRBJ2-6; D not certain. The CDR3 extends over 14 amino acids. Between the trimmed V and J ends, which lost 8 bases and 0 bases, there was a span of 8 bases. Germline CDR1 SNHLY, CDR2 FYNNEI.

This clone is termed hyperexpanded. V usage is TRBV28 and J usage is TRBJ1-1; D is ambiguous. The CDR3 runs to 14 residues. The germline gives CDR1 MDHEN, CDR2 SYDVKM. Trimming took 2 bases from V and 4 from J, leaving 11 bases between them. CDR3 nucleotide sequence: TGTGCCAGCAGTTTACCCCAGGTACCCACTGAAGCTTTCTTT. It is translated as CASSLPQVPTEAFF. Complete variable domain (other parts from reference TRBV28 and TRBJ1-1): DVKVTQSSRYLVKRTGEKVFLECVQDMDHENMFWYRQDPGLGLRLIYFSYDVKMKEKGDIPEGYSVSREKKERFSLILESASTNQTSMYLCASSLPQVPTEAFFGQGTRLTVV.

The chain couples TRBV5-1 to TRBJ2-5; TRBD1 agrees at 7 bases. Trimming removed 5 bases from V and 5 bases from J; junction bases left unmatched: 9. The CDR3 sequence is 14 residues long. The germline V gene has CDR1 SGHRS and CDR2 YFSETQ. For the CDR3, the DNA is TGCGCCAGCAGAAAGACAGGGACCGAGGAGACCCAGTACTTC. Residues: CASRKTGTEETQYF.

V is TRBV19 and J is TRBJ1-2; D is unclear. The germline V and J ends were trimmed by 7 bases and 0 bases, with 9 bases remaining between them. This CDR3 is built from 13 residues. Germline V CDR1 and CDR2: LNHDA, SQIVND (reference sequence). The CDR3 region has the DNA TGTGCCAGTACCCCCAGTACTAACTATGGCTACACCTTC. Translation: CASTPSTNYGYTF.

The DNA for the CDR3 is TGTGCCAGCAGCTCCTGGGGACTAGCGGGGGGGACGAACACCGGGGAGCTGTTTTTT. Translated, it gives CASSSWGLAGGTNTGELFF. J is TRBJ2-2 and V is TRBV11-2; 16 nucleotides line up with TRBD2. The CDR3 totals 19 residues. Germline V gene data show CDR1 as SGHAT and CDR2 as FQNNGV. V lost 4 bases to trimming and J lost 0 bases; unmatched junction nucleotides: 5.

The V gene is TRBV30, the J gene TRBJ1-2; 9 nucleotides match TRBD1. The germline V gene has CDR1 GTSNPN and CDR2 SVGIG (reference sequence). This CDR3 has 15 residues. V was clipped by 1 base and J by 2 bases; unmatched bases: 5. The DNA of the CDR3 is TGTGCCTGGAGTGGAGGGACAGGGCGAAACTATGGCTACACCTTC. Translating it yields CAWSGGTGRNYGYTF.

This chain connects TRBV2 to TRBJ2-5; no reliable D call. Germline V gene data show CDR1 as SNHLY and CDR2 as FYNNEI. This CDR3 spans 12 amino acids. V lost 5 bases and J 0 bases, leaving 4 bases between the germline ends. CDR3 loop: CASSINQETQYF. The DNA of the CDR3 is TGTGCCAGCAGTATAAACCAAGAGACCCAGTACTTC.

V is TRBV7-8 and J is TRBJ2-1; 9 bases match TRBD2. CDR1 SGHVS and CDR2 FQNEAQ come from the germline V gene. The junction had 17 bases not matched to a gene; V was cut back by 3 bases and J by 8 bases. The CDR3 sequence is 18 residues long. The CDR3 DNA is TGTGCCAGCAGCTTGGAGTTCAGCGGGGGGCTCTATCCGGATGAGCAGTTCTTC. Protein product: CASSLEFSGGLYPDEQFF. Filled out from reference TRBV7-8 and TRBJ2-1, the complete variable domain reads GAGVSQSPRYKVAKRGQDVALRCDPISGHVSLFWYQQALGQGPEFLTYFQNEAQLDKSGLPSDRFFAERPEGSVSTLKIQRTQQEDSAVYLCASSLEFSGGLYPDEQFFGPGTRLTVL.

The chain uses TRBV19 and TRBJ1-2; the D is unclear. The CDR3 totals 15 residues. The V gene's germline CDR1 is LNHDA and CDR2 SQIVND (reference sequence). Trimming took off 3 bases at V and 4 bases at J, with 15 bases between the two ends. Written as DNA, the CDR3 is TGTGCCAGTAGTATGCAAGTCTCGAGGAGCTATGGCTACACCTTC. Its protein is CASSMQVSRSYGYTF.

This chain links TRBV30 with TRBJ1-2, with 8 bases matching TRBD1. The germline CDR1 and CDR2 sequences are GTSNPN and SVGIG (reference sequence). Trimming cost V 7 bases and J 0 bases; bases outside gene matches: 4. The CDR3 sequence is 13 residues long. This chain's CDR3 is CAYWTGTNYGYTF. The CDR3, as DNA: TGTGCCTACTGGACAGGGACTAACTATGGCTACACCTTC.

This clone was observed once. V and J are TRBV4-1 and TRBJ1-3, with 7 nucleotides matching TRBD1. The CDR3 runs to 16 residues. The V segment lost 2 bases and the J segment 2 bases; nucleotides outside the gene matches: 6. Per germline, CDR1 MGHRA and CDR2 YSYEKL. The CDR3 loop is CASSQFTGEAGNTIYF. The CDR3 DNA sequence: TGCGCCAGCAGCCAATTCACAGGGGAGGCTGGAAACACCATATATTTT.

This rearrangement joins TRBV7-2 to TRBJ1-2; 8 bases fit TRBD1. Losses at the gene ends were 10 bases for V and 4 bases for J; bases not matched to a gene: 14. The germline gives CDR1 SGHTA, CDR2 FQGNSA. The CDR3 totals 15 residues. The CDR3 nucleotides are TGTGCCACGGACGCTCAGGGGGCGCGGGGCTATGGCTACACCTTC. This gives the protein CATDAQGARGYGYTF. Looking up the rest from reference TRBV7-2 and TRBJ1-2 gives the full variable domain: GAGVSQSPSNKVTEKGKDVELRCDPISGHTALYWYRQSLGQGLEFLIYFQGNSAPDKSGLPSDRFSAERTGGSVSTLTIQRTQQEDSAVYLCATDAQGARGYGYTFGSGTRLTVV.

The rearrangement uses TRBV11-2 and TRBJ1-5; D remains unclear. Between the trimmed V and J ends, which lost 8 bases and 0 bases, there was a span of 14 bases. Germline values: CDR1 SGHAT, CDR2 FQNNGV. This CDR3 has 15 residues. CDR3 coding DNA: TGTGCCAGCCCCATCGACTCCTTTAGCAATCAGCCCCAGCATTTT. It is translated as CASPIDSFSNQPQHF.

This chain joins TRBV3-1 (or the pseudogene TRBV3-2) and TRBJ2-5; the match to TRBD2 covers 7 bases. V gave up 0 bases and J gave up 5 bases; unmatched junction bases: 9. This CDR3 has 16 residues. CDR1 LGHDT and CDR2 YNNKEL come from the germline V gene (reference sequence). In nucleotides, the CDR3 is TGTGCCAGCAGCCAAGATCCTCCGGGGGGAAGGGAGACCCAGTACTTC. This encodes CASSQDPPGGRETQYF.

About this clone: The junction and the germline gene differ at one end; a read error may be behind it. The chain couples TRBV7-2 to TRBJ1-4; D unresolved. The CDR3 is 14 amino acids. The V gene's germline CDR1 is SGHTA and CDR2 FQGNSA. CDR3 amino acids: CAGSLMGSEEKLFF. The CDR3 coding sequence is TGTGCCGGCAGCTTAATGGGGAGCGAGGAAAAACTGTTTTTT.

The chain recombines TRBV5-6 with TRBJ1-6; D is unresolved. In germline, CDR1 is SGHDT, CDR2 YYEEEE. This CDR3 is 16 amino acids long. V lost 0 bases to trimming and J lost 4 bases, with 11 bases between them. CDR3 sequence reads: CASSLGGVGYNSPLHF. CDR3 sequence (DNA): TGTGCCAGCAGCTTGGGGGGAGTCGGATATAATTCACCCCTCCACTTT. Using reference TRBV5-6 and TRBJ1-6 for the parts outside the CDR3, the full variable domain is DAGVTQSPTHLIKTRGQQVTLRCSPKSGHDTVSWYQQALGQGPQFIFQYYEEEERQRGNFPDRFSGHQFPNYSSELNVNALLLGDSALYLCASSLGGVGYNSPLHFGNGTRLTVT.